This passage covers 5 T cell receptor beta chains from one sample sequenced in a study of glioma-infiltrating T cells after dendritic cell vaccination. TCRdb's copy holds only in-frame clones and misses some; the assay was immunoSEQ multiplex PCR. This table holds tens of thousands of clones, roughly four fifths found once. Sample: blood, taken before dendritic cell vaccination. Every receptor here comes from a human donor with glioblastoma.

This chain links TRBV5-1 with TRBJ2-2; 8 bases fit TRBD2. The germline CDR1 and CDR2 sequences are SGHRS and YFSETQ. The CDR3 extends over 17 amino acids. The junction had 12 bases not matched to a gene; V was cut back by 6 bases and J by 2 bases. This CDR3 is CASTSRGGRNNTGELFF. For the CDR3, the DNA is TGCGCCAGCACGTCCCGAGGCGGGAGGAATAACACCGGGGAGCTGTTTTTT.

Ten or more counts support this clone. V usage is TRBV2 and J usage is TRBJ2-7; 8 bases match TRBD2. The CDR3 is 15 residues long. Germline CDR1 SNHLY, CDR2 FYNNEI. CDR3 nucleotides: TGTGTCCCCCCGGGGCAGGGGACTAGCTCCTACGAGCAGTACGTC. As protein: CVPPGQGTSSYEQYV.

CDR3 in amino acids: CASNLQTGGNQPQHF. The CDR3 region has the DNA TGTGCCAGCAATCTCCAGACAGGGGGGAATCAGCCCCAGCATTTT. This chain connects TRBV2 to TRBJ1-5; 9 nucleotides line up with TRBD1. Germline V gives CDR1 SNHLY, CDR2 FYNNEI. This CDR3 spans 15 amino acids. With V trimmed by 7 bases and J by 4 bases, 8 bases remained unmatched.

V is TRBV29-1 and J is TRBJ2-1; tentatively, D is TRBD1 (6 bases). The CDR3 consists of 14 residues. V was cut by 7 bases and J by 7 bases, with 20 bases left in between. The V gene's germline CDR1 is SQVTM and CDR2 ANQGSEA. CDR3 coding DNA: TGCAGCGCCCAAGAGGCCAGGGGTGGGAATGAGCAGTTCTTC. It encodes CSAQEARGGNEQFF.

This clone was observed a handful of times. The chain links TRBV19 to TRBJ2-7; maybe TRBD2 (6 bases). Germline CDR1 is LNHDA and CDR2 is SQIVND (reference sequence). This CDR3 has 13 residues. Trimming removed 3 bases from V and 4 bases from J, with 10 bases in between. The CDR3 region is CASSMGLHYEQYV. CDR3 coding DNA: TGTGCCAGTAGTATGGGACTCCATTACGAGCAGTACGTC.